This T cell receptor (beta chain) stems from a study of shared clonotypes between healthy human individuals. Overall study findings and caveats: Across subsets, estimated richness was generally greater for naive than for memory populations. Some naive CD4 clonotypes, roughly 5%, turned up in common across four donors. Clonotype sharing levels among donors were expected to vary with sequencing depth.

Concerning this clone itself: Its target is not known.

Original processing methods: Junction-only sequences without quality scores came from ImmunoSEQ, so filtering differed. Data came from immunoSEQ multiplex PCR; TCRdb stores just in-frame clones and leaves some out. The D gene and trimming were derived from the DNA, and the V and J assignments and clone size from that table. The sample includes more than 2 million clones, around 95% of them seen just once. Naive-designated CD8 cells lacked CD45RO, were positively enriched for CCR7, and omitted terminally differentiated effector memory CD45RA+ cells. Germline V gives CDR1 MGHDK, CDR2 SYGVNS. The CDR3 runs 13 residues. V was clipped by 2 bases and J by 9 bases; unmatched bases: 4.

The TCR originated in a man aged 18 to 29 in good health. Some clones in this sample may be carry-over from other donors' samples. Sequencing was done on a sample of naive CD8+ T cells from PBMCs. The gene calls are TRBV25-1 and TRBJ2-1; 7 bases align to TRBD1. CDR3 nucleotides: TGTGCCAGCAGTGAAAATGACAGGGTTGAGCAGTTCTTC. This codes for CASSENDRVEQFF. The variable domain in full, completed from reference TRBV25-1 and TRBJ2-1, reads EADIYQTPRYLVIGTGKKITLECSQTMGHDKMYWYQQDPGMELHLIHYSYGVNSTEKGDLSSESTVSRIRTEHFPLTLESARPSHTSQYLCASSENDRVEQFFGPGTRLTVL.